The clone carrying this TCR beta chain was recorded at least ten times. The data derive from a study of blood T cell repertoires in COVID-19. About the study: The United States, Italy and Spain were the sources of the acute and convalescent COVID-19 samples. PBMCs, B-cell-depleted T cells, or T cells provided the cDNA or gDNA that made up the material.

Original data processing: Reference gene primer amplification gave estimated nucleated cell counts. Clones were read by immunoSEQ multiplex PCR, and TCRdb kept only the in-frame ones, dropping some. V, J and clone size are those of that table, while D and trimming were read from the DNA. The sample holds about 140,000 clones, 80% to 85% seen once. This CDR3 region has 15 residues. CDR1 and CDR2 (germline): KGHSH, LQKENI. The V gene end was trimmed by 6 bases and the J gene end by 0 bases; junction bases not matched to a gene: 6. The receptor comes from a woman aged 55 to 70 with acute or convalescent COVID-19. The rearrangement links TRBV18 to TRBJ2-7, with 9 positions matching TRBD1. Source material: peripheral blood. CDR3: CASSHPGQGSYEQYF. The CDR3, as DNA: TGTGCCAGCTCGCATCCGGGACAGGGCTCCTACGAGCAGTACTTC. Full variable domain (rest looked up from reference TRBV18 and TRBJ2-7): NAGVMQNPRHLVRRRGQEARLRCSPMKGHSHVYWYRQLPEEGLKFMVYLQKENIIDESGMPKERFSAEFPKEGPSILRIQQVVRGDSAAYFCASSHPGQGSYEQYFGPGTRLTVT.